The 28 T cell receptor beta chains below all came from one sample that was sequenced in a study of T cells in localized non-small cell lung cancer. The protocol was immunoSEQ multiplex PCR, while the TCRdb copy is restricted to in-frame clones and leaves out a portion. The data hold approximately 47,000 clones, with 86% observed a single time. Material: PBMCs, obtained before any cancer treatment. The receptors derive from a man aged 35-69 years with stage II lung adenocarcinoma.

The chain employs TRBV4-2 and TRBJ2-7, with D unclear. CDR1 is LGHNA and CDR2 is YNFKEQ in the germline V gene. Deletions cut 1 base from V and 3 bases from J, with 4 bases between. The CDR3 has 12 amino acids. CDR3 in amino acids: CASSQAGYEQYV. The CDR3 DNA is TGTGCCAGCAGCCAAGCTGGCTACGAGCAGTACGTC.

The chain joins TRBV14 to TRBJ1-1; TRBD1 matches at 11 bases. This CDR3 comprises 14 residues. V was pared by 4 bases and J by 5 bases, with 3 bases of the junction left unmatched. Per the germline V gene, CDR1 is SGHDN and CDR2 is FVKESK. CDR3 bases: TGTGCCAGCAGCCGCGGACAGGGGGCGACTGAAGCTTTCTTT. It codes for CASSRGQGATEAFF.

The chain joins TRBV5-1 to TRBJ2-3, with D possibly matching TRBD2 (5 bases). The V end lost 10 bases, the J end lost 1 base, and 13 bases lay between the germline ends. Germline CDR1 and CDR2: SGHRS and YFSETQ. This CDR3 is 13 amino acids long. Here the CDR3 reads CASYPGGTDTQYF. Here the CDR3 DNA reads TGCGCCTCATATCCCGGGGGCACAGATACGCAGTATTTT.

The V gene is TRBV5-1, the J gene TRBJ1-1; perhaps TRBD1 as D (5 bases). V lost 1 base to trimming and J lost 4 bases, with 11 bases between them. The CDR3 loop spans 14 amino acids. Germline CDR1 and CDR2: SGHRS and YFSETQ. The CDR3 DNA is TGCGCCAGCAGCTTGACAGGCCAAACCACTGAAGCTTTCTTT. This codes for CASSLTGQTTEAFF.

The chain is built from TRBV15 and TRBJ2-4; the match to TRBD1 covers 11 bases. The V and J ends lost 5 bases and 2 bases, in that order; junction bases with no gene match: 11. The V gene's germline CDR1 is LNHNV and CDR2 YYDKDF (reference sequence). The CDR3 contains 18 residues. CDR3 nucleotides: TGTGCCACCAGCCACCCTTGGACAGGGGGCTCGACCAAAAACATTCAGTACTTC. Protein sequence: CATSHPWTGGSTKNIQYF.

CDR3 in DNA: TGTGCCAGCAGTCCCTTTGGGACGGGACGATGGCCCCAGCATTTT. Translating it yields CASSPFGTGRWPQHF. This sequence joins TRBV28 and TRBJ1-5; a weak D match, TRBD1 (5 bases). Trimming took 5 bases from V and 9 from J, leaving 20 bases between them. Germline-derived CDR1 and CDR2 are MDHEN and SYDVKM. The CDR3 spans 15 residues. The whole variable domain, filled in from reference TRBV28 and TRBJ1-5, reads DVKVTQSSRYLVKRTGEKVFLECVQDMDHENMFWYRQDPGLGLRLIYFSYDVKMKEKGDIPEGYSVSREKKERFSLILESASTNQTSMYLCASSPFGTGRWPQHFGDGTRLSIL.

This rearrangement joins TRBV5-5 to TRBJ2-2; 8 bases agree with TRBD2. V lost 3 bases to trimming and J lost 8 bases; unmatched junction nucleotides: 12. Germline-derived CDR1 and CDR2 are SGHKS and YYEKEE (reference sequence). The CDR3 is 16 residues long. CDR3 nucleotides: TGTGCCAGCAGCTCCTTTGGACTAGCCCGGGGAGGGGAGCTGTTTTTT. Translating it yields CASSSFGLARGGELFF.

The rearrangement uses TRBV19 and TRBJ2-7; possible D gene TRBD2, 5 bases. Trimming took off 2 bases at V and 3 bases at J, with 17 bases between the two ends. The CDR3 length is 16 residues. Germline V gives CDR1 LNHDA, CDR2 SQIVND (reference sequence). As DNA, the CDR3 is TGTGCCAGTAGTATACGAAGTTCCGGGGATAGCTACGAGCAGTACTTC. Translating it yields CASSIRSSGDSYEQYF. The full variable domain, completed using reference TRBV19 and TRBJ2-7, is DGGITQSPKYLFRKEGQNVTLSCEQNLNHDAMYWYRQDPGQGLRLIYYSQIVNDFQKGDIAEGYSVSREKKESFPLTVTSAQKNPTAFYLCASSIRSSGDSYEQYFGPGTRLTVT.

This clone was detected only once. The CDR3 loop is CASSEAGQGTEQYV. Here the CDR3 DNA reads TGTGCCAGCAGTGAAGCGGGACAGGGGACCGAGCAGTACGTC. The V and J genes are TRBV6-1 and TRBJ2-7; the match to TRBD1 covers 10 bases. The trim removed 0 bases at V and 6 bases at J, leaving 2 bases unmatched. The germline CDR1 and CDR2 sequences are MNHNS and SASEGT. This CDR3 region has 14 residues.

The DNA of the CDR3 is TGTGCCAGCAGTGAAGCGAGGCAATCAGATACGCAGTATTTT. Protein: CASSEARQSDTQYF. The genes are TRBV2 and TRBJ2-3; D unresolved. CDR1 and CDR2 from the germline V gene are SNHLY and FYNNEI. The CDR3 covers 14 residues. The germline V and J ends were trimmed by 0 bases and 4 bases, with 8 bases remaining between them.

The chain is built from TRBV5-8 and TRBJ1-2, with D uncertain. The CDR3 has 14 residues. Trimming removed 5 bases at V and 1 base at J, with 12 bases between. Germline CDR1 reads SGHTS; CDR2 reads YDEGEE. The DNA for the CDR3 is TGTGCCAGCAGTTTTGGGTATATTAACTATGGCTACACCTTC. Its translation: CASSFGYINYGYTF.

V and J are TRBV6-5 and TRBJ2-2, with TRBD1 matching over 9 bases. The CDR3 totals 15 residues. Germline V gene sequence: CDR1 MNHEY, CDR2 SVGAGI. The V segment lost 4 bases and the J segment 4 bases; nucleotides outside the gene matches: 4. CDR3 bases: TGTGCCAGCAGTTCGGACAGGGGAAGCACCGGGGAGCTGTTTTTT. Translating gives CASSSDRGSTGELFF.

The chain is built from TRBV18 and TRBJ1-3; no clear D. This CDR3 region has 15 residues. Deletions cut 3 bases from V and 0 bases from J, with 9 bases between. Germline CDR1 reads KGHSH; CDR2 reads LQKENI. CDR3 nucleotides: TGTGCCAGCTCACCGGGAAGGGACTCTGGAAACACCATATATTTT. It encodes CASSPGRDSGNTIYF.

The genes are TRBV11-2 and TRBJ2-5; TRBD1 aligns across 8 bases. This CDR3 region has 14 residues. The germline gives CDR1 SGHAT, CDR2 FQNNGV. V lost 4 bases, J lost 7 bases, and 8 bases stayed unmatched. CDR3 region: CASSWAGGRRTQYF. In DNA, the CDR3 is TGTGCCAGCAGCTGGGCAGGGGGCAGGCGGACCCAGTACTTC.

Details on this clone: This may arise from a read error, as a much more abundant clone is one base away. Likely a read error: the CDR3 ends without its conserved phenylalanine or tryptophan. CDR3 protein: CASSLDLDTPLHL. CDR3 DNA: TGTGCCAGCAGCTTAGACTTAGATACACCCCTCCACCTT. V is TRBV7-2 and J is TRBJ1-6, with D uncertain. Trimming cost V 1 base and J 11 bases, with 9 bases left between them. Germline CDR1 and CDR2: SGHTA and FQGNSA. The CDR3 is 13 amino acids.

V and J are TRBV10-3 and TRBJ2-5, with 9 bases fitting TRBD2. V was clipped by 3 bases and J by 1 base; unmatched bases: 9. Looked up from germline, CDR1 is ENHRY and CDR2 is SYGVKD. This CDR3 is 17 amino acids long. CDR3 sequence (DNA): TGTGCCATCAGTGAAGATTGGGCGGGGGGGTCCCAAGAGACCCAGTACTTC. As protein: CAISEDWAGGSQETQYF.

The CDR3 is CSVDPPHRGRVDTEAFF. The CDR3 nucleotides read TGCAGCGTTGACCCCCCACACAGGGGAAGGGTGGACACTGAAGCTTTCTTT. The rearrangement joins TRBV29-1 to TRBJ1-1, with TRBD1 matching 7 bases. Germline V gives CDR1 SQVTM, CDR2 ANQGSEA. The CDR3 spans 17 residues. After removal of 3 bases from V and 3 bases from J, the junction contained 16 bases not matched to a gene. Filled out from reference TRBV29-1 and TRBJ1-1, the complete variable domain reads SAVISQKPSRDICQRGTSLTIQCQVDSQVTMMFWYRQQPGQSLTLIATANQGSEATYESGFVIDKFPISRPNLTFSTLTVSNMSPEDSSIYLCSVDPPHRGRVDTEAFFGQGTRLTVV.

V gene TRBV5-6 combines with J gene TRBJ2-7; D possibly uses TRBD1 or TRBD2 (5 bases each). The CDR3 covers 15 residues. The V and J ends lost 1 base and 7 bases respectively, with 18 bases between them. In germline, CDR1 is SGHDT, CDR2 YYEEEE. The CDR3 reads CASSLSGRQAWEQYF. In DNA, the CDR3 is TGTGCCAGCAGCTTGTCGGGACGCCAAGCATGGGAGCAGTACTTC.

The chain employs TRBV10-3 and TRBJ1-1; a possible D gene is TRBD1 (5 bases). Germline V CDR1 and CDR2: ENHRY, SYGVKD. V lost 6 bases, J lost 1 base, and 18 bases lay in between. The CDR3 length is 16 residues. CDR3 sequence (DNA): TGTGCCATCAGGAACCAAAGGACTGGGGGGAACACTGAAGCTTTCTTT. As protein: CAIRNQRTGGNTEAFF.

CDR3 protein: CSIAGQRNTDTQYF. The CDR3 DNA reads as TGCAGCATCGCGGGACAGCGGAATACAGATACGCAGTATTTT. This chain connects TRBV29-1 to TRBJ2-3; TRBD1 is a possible D gene (7 bases). The germline CDR1 and CDR2 sequences are SQVTM and ANQGSEA. The CDR3 has 14 residues. Trimming took off 8 bases at V and 3 bases at J, with 18 bases between the two ends.

With respect to this clone: Relative to the germline gene, one junction end is altered; a read error may explain this. The V call is TRBV6-5, the J call TRBJ1-5; D gene ambiguous. Germline assignment: CDR1 MNHEY and CDR2 SVGAGI. The CDR3 length is 11 residues. The chain's CDR3 is CASSEALFFSF. In DNA, the CDR3 is TGTGCCAGCAGTGAAGCCCTCTTTTTTTCTTTT.

This CDR3 is CASSFERGRSYNEQFF. The CDR3 DNA sequence: TGTGCCAGCAGTTTTGAGAGGGGCCGCTCCTACAATGAGCAGTTCTTC. The V call is TRBV27, the J call TRBJ2-1; D may correspond to TRBD1 or TRBD2 (5 bases each). CDR1 MNHEY and CDR2 SMNVEV come from the germline V gene (reference sequence). The length of the CDR3 is 16 residues. V gave up 3 bases and J gave up 0 bases, with 12 bases separating them.

The chain links TRBV12-2 to TRBJ2-2. TRBV12-2 is classified as a pseudogene. This CDR3 spans 16 amino acids. The CDR3 loop is CASRLRKGRDTGELFF. CDR3 DNA sequence: TGTGCAAGTCGCTTAAGAAAGGGTAGGGACACCGGGGAGCTGTTTTTT.

The gene calls are TRBV4-1 and TRBJ2-5; 12 nucleotides match TRBD2. With 1 base clipped from V and 4 bases from J, the junction kept 4 bases outside the gene matches. This CDR3 contains 16 residues. Germline V gene data show CDR1 as MGHRA and CDR2 as YSYEKL. The CDR3 nucleotides are TGCGCCAGCAGCCAAGTACTAGCGGGGGGCTTAGAGACCCAGTACTTC. Its translation: CASSQVLAGGLETQYF.

The chain is built from TRBV6-1 and TRBJ1-2; D ambiguous. Germline V gives CDR1 MNHNS, CDR2 SASEGT. This CDR3 comprises 13 residues. Trimming removed 2 bases from V and 8 bases from J, with 12 bases in between. The CDR3 nucleotides read TGTGCCAGCAGTGAATATTTGTCCGGGGGCTACACCTTC. It is translated as CASSEYLSGGYTF.

The gene calls are TRBV19 and TRBJ1-6, with 7 bases matching TRBD1. Germline-derived CDR1 and CDR2 are LNHDA and SQIVND (reference sequence). The V and J ends lost 5 bases and 6 bases, in that order; junction bases with no gene match: 7. CDR3 size: 15 residues. Written as DNA, the CDR3 is TGTGCCAGTAGTGAGAGACAGGGTACTAATTCACCCCTCCACTTT. It codes for CASSERQGTNSPLHF.

The rearrangement links TRBV19 to TRBJ1-5; D not certain. CDR3 length: 14 residues. CDR1 and CDR2 (germline): LNHDA, SQIVND (reference sequence). Trimming shortened V by 5 bases and J by 3 bases, and 11 bases separated the two germline ends. CDR3 sequence: CASSLLGYNQPQHF. As DNA, the CDR3 is TGTGCCAGTAGTCTTTTGGGGTACAATCAGCCCCAGCATTTT.

The gene calls are TRBV6-5 and TRBJ2-2; 9 nucleotides align to TRBD1. Looked up from germline, CDR1 is MNHEY and CDR2 is SVGAGI. This CDR3 has 15 residues. V was clipped by 6 bases and J by 1 base; unmatched bases: 3. The CDR3, as DNA: TGTGCCAGCAGCTGGACAGGGGAGAACACCGGGGAGCTGTTTTTT. Its translation is CASSWTGENTGELFF.